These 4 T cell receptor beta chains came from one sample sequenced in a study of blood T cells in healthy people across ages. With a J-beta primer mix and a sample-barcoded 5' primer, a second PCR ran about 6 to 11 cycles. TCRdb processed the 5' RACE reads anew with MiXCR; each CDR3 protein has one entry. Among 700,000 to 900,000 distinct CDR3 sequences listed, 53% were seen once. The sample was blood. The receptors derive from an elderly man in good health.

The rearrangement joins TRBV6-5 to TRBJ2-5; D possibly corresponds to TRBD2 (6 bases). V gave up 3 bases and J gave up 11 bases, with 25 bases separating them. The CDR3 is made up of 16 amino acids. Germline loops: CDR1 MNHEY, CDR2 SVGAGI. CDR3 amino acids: CASSYLWREEGNEQYF. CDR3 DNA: TGTGCCAGCAGTTATCTTTGGCGGGAAGAGGGGAATGAGCAGTACTTC.

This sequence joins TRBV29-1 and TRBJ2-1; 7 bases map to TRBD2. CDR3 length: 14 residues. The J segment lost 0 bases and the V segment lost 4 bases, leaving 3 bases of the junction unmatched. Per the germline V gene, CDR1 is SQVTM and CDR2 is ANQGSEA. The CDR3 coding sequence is TGCAGCGTTGGACGCGGGAGCTCCTACAATGAGCAGTTCTTC. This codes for CSVGRGSSYNEQFF.

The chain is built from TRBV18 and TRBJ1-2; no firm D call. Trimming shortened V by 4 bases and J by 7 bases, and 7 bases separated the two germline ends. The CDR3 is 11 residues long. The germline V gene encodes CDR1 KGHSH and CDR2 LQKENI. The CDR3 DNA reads TGTGCCAGCTCACAACAATCTGGCTACACCTTC. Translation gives CASSQQSGYTF.

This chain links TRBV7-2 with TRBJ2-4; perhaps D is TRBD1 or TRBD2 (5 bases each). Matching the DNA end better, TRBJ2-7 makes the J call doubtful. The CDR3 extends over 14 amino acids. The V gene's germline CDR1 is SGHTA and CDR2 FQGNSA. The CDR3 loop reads CASSLEEGRYEQYF. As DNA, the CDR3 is TGTGCCAGCAGCTTAGAAGAGGGGCGATACGAGCAGTACTTC.